This passage covers 30 T cell receptor beta chains from one sample sequenced in a study of neurological immune-mediated disorders. TCRdb reanalysed the 5' RACE reads using MiXCR and keeps one entry per CDR3 protein. This sample yields under 45,000 distinct CDR3 sequences, of which 3.5% to 4% are seen a single time; roughly 2% belongs to the top ten. The sample consisted of PBMCs. The receptor set was obtained from a man younger than 45 with multiple sclerosis.

This clonotype occurred many times. The chain recombines TRBV5-1 with TRBJ2-5; D may be TRBD1 (5 bases). Deletions cut 4 bases from V and 2 bases from J, with 12 bases between. Germline V gene data show CDR1 as SGHRS and CDR2 as YFSETQ. The CDR3 sequence is 14 residues long. This CDR3 is CASSRTSAQETQYF. The CDR3 region has the DNA TGCGCCAGCAGCAGGACATCCGCGCAAGAGACCCAGTACTTC.

The sample holds many counts of this clonotype. J is TRBJ2-7 and V is TRBV7-8, with 7 positions matching TRBD1. The V and J ends lost 1 base and 3 bases, in that order; junction bases with no gene match: 6. Germline V gene sequence: CDR1 SGHVS, CDR2 FQNEAQ. The CDR3 spans 15 residues. The CDR3 loop is CASSLGGTASYEQYF. The CDR3 bases are TGTGCCAGCAGCTTAGGTGGGACAGCTAGCTACGAGCAGTACTTC.

This clonotype was observed many times. The chain recombines TRBV9 with TRBJ2-1; the D is unclear. Trimming shortened V by 4 bases and J by 0 bases, and 17 bases separated the two germline ends. There are 17 residues in the CDR3. Germline CDR1 SGDLS, CDR2 YYNGEE. In nucleotides, the CDR3 is TGTGCCAGCAGCTTCCGTAGTAGGGATAGCTCCTACAATGAGCAGTTCTTC. This gives the protein CASSFRSRDSSYNEQFF.

This clonotype has ten or more counts. V and J are TRBV12-3 or TRBV12-4 and TRBJ1-5, with D perhaps TRBD1 (5 bases). Deletions cut 2 bases from V and 0 bases from J, with 14 bases between. CDR3 length: 17 amino acids. The DNA for the CDR3 is TGTGCCAGCAGTTTAAGGGCTTTGCAGGGTAGCAATCAGCCCCAGCATTTT. Translation gives CASSLRALQGSNQPQHF.

This clonotype was seen repeatedly, ten times or more. The chain is built from TRBV4-1 and TRBJ1-1; D ambiguous. V dropped 3 bases and J dropped 1 base, with 6 bases sitting between them. Per germline, CDR1 MGHRA and CDR2 YSYEKL. The CDR3 contains 13 residues. This CDR3 is CASSHQQNTEAFF. The CDR3, as DNA: TGCGCCAGCAGCCATCAGCAGAACACTGAAGCTTTCTTT.

This clonotype turned up a few times. The chain is built from TRBV20-1 and TRBJ1-5; 7 bases are shared with TRBD1. The trim removed 6 bases at V and 4 bases at J, leaving 6 bases unmatched. From germline, CDR1 is DFQATT and CDR2 SNEGSKA (reference sequence). The CDR3 is made up of 13 amino acids. This chain's CDR3 is CSARQGLNQPQHF. The CDR3 region has the DNA TGCAGTGCAAGACAGGGATTAAATCAGCCCCAGCATTTT.

This clonotype was counted many times. The V and J genes are TRBV12-3 or TRBV12-4 and TRBJ1-2; D not resolved. This CDR3 has 11 amino acids. Trimming pared 2 bases from V and 13 bases from J, leaving 11 bases between. The CDR3 sequence is CASSLKGGRTF. The DNA of the CDR3 is TGTGCCAGCAGTTTAAAGGGCGGACGCACCTTC.

This clonotype was recorded many times. V and J are TRBV11-2 and TRBJ2-3; D is undetermined. This CDR3 region has 17 residues. Germline V gene lookup returns CDR1 SGHAT and CDR2 FQNNGV. Trimming removed 3 bases at V and 0 bases at J, with 16 bases between. Here the CDR3 DNA reads TGTGCCAGCAGCTTTGGCATCTCCATACCTAGCACAGATACGCAGTATTTT. This gives the protein CASSFGISIPSTDTQYF.

This clonotype came up many times. The chain recombines TRBV10-1 with TRBJ1-1, with 7 bases aligning to TRBD1. J was trimmed by 5 bases and V by 3 bases; bases with no gene match: 3. This CDR3 has 13 amino acids. Germline-derived CDR1 and CDR2 are WNHNN and SYGVQD (reference sequence). In nucleotides, the CDR3 is TGCGCCAGCAGTGATAACAGGGGAACTGAAGCTTTCTTT. It translates to CASSDNRGTEAFF.

This clonotype was counted many times. The V gene is TRBV3-1, the J gene TRBJ1-1, with D possibly being TRBD1 (5 bases). The CDR3 runs 13 residues. Germline V gene data show CDR1 as LGHDT and CDR2 as YNNKEL (reference sequence). V was pared by 0 bases and J by 9 bases, with 11 bases between. CDR3 nucleotide sequence: TGTGCCAGCAGCCAAGATGACAGATTTCAAGCTTTCTTT. This gives the protein CASSQDDRFQAFF.

This clonotype was detected many times. This chain connects TRBV21-1 to TRBJ1-6; the table names TRBD1, a call not compared with the DNA. TRBV21-1 counts as a pseudogene. CDR3 length equals 14 residues. CDR3 coding DNA: TGTGCCAGCAATAAAGACAGGGAAGGAGGACCCCTCCACTTT. Protein: CASNKDREGGPLHF.

This clonotype was counted at least ten times. The rearrangement uses TRBV12-3 or TRBV12-4 and TRBJ2-7; 9 bases agree with TRBD2. Trimming cost V 6 bases and J 3 bases; bases outside gene matches: 6. The CDR3 runs 14 residues. The CDR3 reads CASRPAGGLYEQYF. CDR3 bases: TGTGCCAGCAGACCCGCGGGGGGGCTCTACGAGCAGTACTTC.

This clonotype has only a few counts. Compared with germline, one end of the junction differs, possibly owing to a read error. The rearrangement links TRBV12-3 or TRBV12-4 to TRBJ1-6; weak D call: TRBD1 (6 bases). This CDR3 is built from 15 residues. CDR3 in DNA: TGTGCCAGCAGTTTCAACCCCGGGGGCAATTCACCCCTCAACTTT. Translation gives CASSFNPGGNSPLNF.

This clonotype occurred many times. This rearrangement joins TRBV27 to TRBJ1-5; D may be TRBD1 (5 bases). This CDR3 spans 16 amino acids. Germline V lookup: CDR1 MNHEY, CDR2 SMNVEV (reference sequence). V was pared by 5 bases and J by 4 bases, with 18 bases between. The CDR3: CASSAQTAPGNQPQHF. DNA for the CDR3: TGTGCCAGCAGTGCCCAGACAGCCCCTGGGAATCAGCCCCAGCATTTT.

This clonotype has ten or more counts. V usage is TRBV20-1 and J usage is TRBJ1-5, with a possible D match to TRBD1 (5 bases). Germline-derived CDR1 and CDR2 are DFQATT and SNEGSKA (reference sequence). Between the trimmed V and J ends, which lost 5 bases and 3 bases, there was a span of 20 bases. This CDR3 spans 16 amino acids. The CDR3 loop reads CSALPIQGGVNQPQHF. CDR3 bases: TGCAGTGCTCTCCCGATTCAGGGTGGGGTCAATCAGCCCCAGCATTTT.

This clonotype was seen repeatedly, ten times or more. The V gene is TRBV5-1, the J gene TRBJ1-1; D perhaps matches TRBD1 (5 bases). This CDR3 is 14 amino acids long. The germline gives CDR1 SGHRS, CDR2 YFSETQ. V gave up 3 bases and J gave up 1 base, with 10 bases separating them. CDR3 nucleotide sequence: TGCGCCAGCAGCTCGGGACCGTCGAACACTGAAGCTTTCTTT. This sequence encodes CASSSGPSNTEAFF.

This clonotype has a count of ten or more. The chain joins TRBV20-1 to TRBJ1-4, with 9 bases lining up with TRBD1. Germline assignment: CDR1 DFQATT and CDR2 SNEGSKA (reference sequence). After removal of 5 bases from V and 14 bases from J, the junction contained 6 bases not matched to a gene. This CDR3 contains 11 residues. The CDR3 protein is CSAEGQGGLFF. CDR3 sequence (DNA): TGCAGTGCTGAGGGACAGGGCGGGCTGTTTTTT.

In its sample, this clonotype was seen many times. This sequence joins TRBV6-2 or TRBV6-3 and TRBJ2-3, with D perhaps matching TRBD1 or TRBD2 (5 bases each). The CDR3 is made up of 12 amino acids. Germline V gene sequence: CDR1 MNHEY, CDR2 SVGEGT. Trimming shortened V by 11 bases and J by 0 bases, and 9 bases separated the two germline ends. The DNA for the CDR3 is TGTGCCTCCAGGGAGAGCACAGATACGCAGTATTTT. The encoded protein is CASRESTDTQYF.

This clonotype was detected ten times or more. The V gene is TRBV5-1, the J gene TRBJ1-2; D is unclear. CDR1 SGHRS and CDR2 YFSETQ come from the germline V gene. This CDR3 is 14 amino acids long. V lost 4 bases to trimming and J lost 2 bases, with 12 bases between them. CDR3 residues: CASSGNDMNYGYTF. Written as DNA, the CDR3 is TGCGCCAGCAGCGGCAACGACATGAACTATGGCTACACCTTC.

This clonotype has at least ten counts. The chain couples TRBV29-1 to TRBJ1-1; TRBD1 might be the D (5 bases). There are 15 residues in the CDR3. In germline, CDR1 is SQVTM, CDR2 ANQGSEA. Trimming stripped 1 base from V and 1 base from J, with 13 bases between. As DNA, the CDR3 is TGCAGCGTTGAAGGTTCAGGGCGATCGAACACTGAAGCTTTCTTT. The encoded protein is CSVEGSGRSNTEAFF.

This clonotype has a count of ten or more. This chain joins TRBV21-1 and TRBJ1-3; the table's D gene call, TRBD1, was not cross checked with the DNA. TRBV21-1 represents a pseudogene. CDR3 length: 16 amino acids. The CDR3 region is CASSKVPGVAGNTIYF. CDR3 nucleotide sequence: TGTGCCAGCAGCAAAGTTCCGGGGGTGGCTGGAAACACCATATATTTT.

The sample holds many counts of this clonotype. The chain combines TRBV5-1 with TRBJ1-1; no firm D call. Deletions cut 4 bases from V and 3 bases from J, with 19 bases between. Germline CDR1 SGHRS, CDR2 YFSETQ. The length of the CDR3 is 16 residues. The CDR3 region is CASSAERPRGDTEAFF. CDR3 DNA sequence: TGCGCCAGCAGCGCGGAGCGACCCCGCGGGGACACTGAAGCTTTCTTT.

This clonotype has a count of ten or more. V usage is TRBV5-4 and J usage is TRBJ2-1, with 9 nucleotides matching TRBD1. The trim removed 4 bases at V and 7 bases at J, leaving 6 bases unmatched. CDR1 and CDR2 from the germline V gene are SGHNT and YYREEE (reference sequence). This CDR3 is 14 amino acids long. For the CDR3, the DNA is TGTGCCAGCAGCGGTGGGACAGGGCGGAATGAGCAGTTCTTC. It translates to CASSGGTGRNEQFF.

The CDR3: CSAKRPGTGYYEQYF. DNA for the CDR3: TGCAGTGCCAAGAGACCCGGGACAGGGTACTACGAGCAGTACTTC. The chain joins TRBV20-1 to TRBJ2-7, with TRBD1 matching 9 bases. In germline, CDR1 is DFQATT, CDR2 SNEGSKA (reference sequence). V lost 6 bases to trimming and J lost 3 bases; unmatched junction nucleotides: 12. The CDR3 is made up of 15 amino acids.

This clonotype was seen only a few times. The V and J genes are TRBV10-3 and TRBJ1-1, with TRBD1 matching 11 bases. The junction had 3 bases not matched to a gene; V was cut back by 5 bases and J by 4 bases. Germline V gives CDR1 ENHRY, CDR2 SYGVKD. The CDR3 covers 14 residues. The CDR3, as DNA: TGTGCCATCAGTTCCGGGACAGGGGGCACTGAAGCTTTCTTT. Protein: CAISSGTGGTEAFF.

This clonotype was recorded many times. The J gene is TRBJ1-1, the V gene TRBV30; D is undetermined. Germline V CDR1 and CDR2: GTSNPN, SVGIG (reference sequence). This CDR3 has 12 amino acids. V shed 4 bases and J shed 5 bases, with 11 bases lying between them. This chain's CDR3 is CAWTRRETEAFF. The CDR3 coding sequence is TGTGCCTGGACGAGGAGGGAGACTGAAGCTTTCTTT.

This clonotype was seen a few times. V is TRBV4-3 and J is TRBJ2-2; perhaps TRBD1 as D (5 bases). Germline V gene sequence: CDR1 LGHNA, CDR2 YSLEER. V was shortened by 4 bases and J by 0 bases, with 9 bases between the two germline ends. This CDR3 has 15 amino acids. The CDR3 loop reads CASSRQGTNTGELFF. CDR3 coding DNA: TGCGCCAGCAGCCGGCAGGGAACGAACACCGGGGAGCTGTTTTTT.

This clonotype was picked up many times. The rearrangement joins TRBV7-2 to TRBJ2-6, with TRBD1 matching 7 bases. The CDR3 is 20 amino acids. V dropped 1 base and J dropped 0; count of bases not matched to a gene: 12. The germline CDR1 and CDR2 sequences are SGHTA and FQGNSA. The CDR3 region is CASSLGQGHPSFSGANVLTF. The DNA for the CDR3 is TGTGCCAGCAGCTTAGGACAGGGACACCCCTCCTTCTCTGGGGCCAACGTCCTGACTTTC. Drawing the rest from reference TRBV7-2 and TRBJ2-6, the complete variable domain is GAGVSQSPSNKVTEKGKDVELRCDPISGHTALYWYRQSLGQGLEFLIYFQGNSAPDKSGLPSDRFSAERTGGSVSTLTIQRTQQEDSAVYLCASSLGQGHPSFSGANVLTFGAGSRLTVL.

This clonotype was seen repeatedly, ten times or more. The chain has TRBV20-1 and TRBJ2-1; D is possibly TRBD1 or TRBD2 (6 bases each). Germline V gene sequence: CDR1 DFQATT, CDR2 SNEGSKA (reference sequence). The ends were cut back, 4 bases at V and 7 bases at J, with 8 bases in the middle. The CDR3 has 11 amino acids. The CDR3 loop reads CSAIGGNEQFF. The CDR3 DNA is TGCAGTGCTATAGGGGGGAATGAGCAGTTCTTC.

This rearrangement joins TRBV4-3 to TRBJ1-1; D is perhaps TRBD1 (5 bases). Germline values: CDR1 LGHNA, CDR2 YSLEER. There are 13 residues in the CDR3. Between the trimmed V and J ends, which lost 1 base and 7 bases, there was a span of 10 bases. The CDR3 DNA follows: TGCGCCAGCAGCCAAGCGACAGCTTATGAAGCTTTCTTT. It codes for CASSQATAYEAFF.